The 31 T cell receptor beta chains below come from one sample, sequenced in a study of shared T cell receptors in the human thymus. Sequenced by immunoSEQ multiplex PCR; TCRdb stores in-frame clones only, minus some. The sample holds about 500,000 clones, approximately 80% seen once. These data also featured in a second study, about human thymus T cells.

The sequenced sample consisted of thymocytes. These receptors were collected from a boy under two years old with a congenital heart defect.

The chain joins TRBV5-1 to TRBJ1-2; 9 nucleotides align to TRBD1. J gave up 8 bases and V 4 bases, and 9 bases lay outside the gene matches. The CDR3 spans 14 residues. CDR1 and CDR2 (germline): SGHRS, YFSETQ. The CDR3 spells CASSEPQGARGYTF. The DNA of the CDR3 is TGCGCCAGCAGCGAGCCACAGGGGGCGCGGGGCTACACCTTC.

V is TRBV7-2 and J is TRBJ1-2; 7 bases align to TRBD1. Germline V gives CDR1 SGHTA, CDR2 FQGNSA. After removal of 5 bases from V and 8 bases from J, the junction contained 17 bases not matched to a gene. The CDR3 spans 16 residues. CDR3 bases: TGTGCCAGCAGCCCCAGAGGGGGCAGGACACAAGGCGGCTACACCTTC. Amino acids: CASSPRGGRTQGGYTF.

The chain is built from TRBV19 and TRBJ2-7; 7 nucleotides align to TRBD1. This CDR3 region has 16 residues. Unmatched junction bases numbered 12, after V lost 5 bases and J lost 2 bases. The germline gives CDR1 LNHDA, CDR2 SQIVND (reference sequence). CDR3: CASSEIAGGEAYEQYF. The CDR3 DNA sequence: TGTGCCAGTAGTGAAATCGCAGGGGGAGAGGCCTACGAGCAGTACTTC.

This clone was picked up one time. This sample includes further DNA sequences coding for the same CDR3. This sequence joins TRBV25-1 and TRBJ2-1; 14 bases fit TRBD2. Germline values: CDR1 MGHDK, CDR2 SYGVNS. The CDR3 runs 14 residues. V lost 8 bases, J lost 9 bases, and 6 bases stayed unmatched. The CDR3 DNA sequence: TGTGCCAGCGAGGGACTAGCGGGGGCTAGTGAGCAGTTCTTC. Its protein is CASEGLAGASEQFF.

This rearrangement joins TRBV10-3 to TRBJ2-1, with 7 bases fitting TRBD2. The CDR3 sequence is 16 residues long. V lost 0 bases and J lost 4; bases outside the gene matches: 6. CDR1 ENHRY and CDR2 SYGVKD come from the germline V gene. The CDR3 coding sequence is TGTGCCATCAGTGAGTCTACCCGCGGGGGTTACAATGAGCAGTTCTTC. Amino acids: CAISESTRGGYNEQFF.

The chain employs TRBV7-9 and TRBJ2-1; TRBD2 aligns across 14 bases. CDR3 size: 17 residues. The ends lost 5 bases at V and 1 base at J; junction bases unmatched: 4. The germline CDR1 and CDR2 sequences are SEHNR and FQNEAQ (reference sequence). As DNA, the CDR3 is TGTGCCAGCAGCACTTGGACTAGCGGGAGGTCCTACAATGAGCAGTTCTTC. This codes for CASSTWTSGRSYNEQFF. Drawing the rest from reference TRBV7-9 and TRBJ2-1, the complete variable domain is DTGVSQNPRHKITKRGQNVTFRCDPISEHNRLYWYRQTLGQGPEFLTYFQNEAQLEKSRLLSDRFSAERPKGSFSTLEIQRTEQGDSAMYLCASSTWTSGRSYNEQFFGPGTRLTVL.

V usage is TRBV5-5 and J usage is TRBJ1-2; 12 bases fit TRBD1. Germline CDR1 is SGHKS and CDR2 is YYEKEE (reference sequence). The trim removed 4 bases at V and 4 bases at J, leaving 5 bases unmatched. The CDR3 is 15 residues long. The CDR3 region is CASSRDRGRGYGYTF. The CDR3 bases are TGTGCCAGCAGCCGGGACAGGGGGCGAGGCTATGGCTACACCTTC.

The V call is TRBV29-1, the J call TRBJ2-1, with unresolved D. The V end was cut by 2 bases, the J end by 2 bases, with 10 bases between. Germline V CDR1 and CDR2: SQVTM, ANQGSEA. The CDR3 is 14 residues long. This chain's CDR3 is CSVESLLTYNEQFF. The CDR3 bases are TGCAGCGTTGAATCTCTACTGACCTACAATGAGCAGTTCTTC.

This clone was found a few times. V usage is TRBV6-5 and J usage is TRBJ2-7, with D perhaps TRBD2 (7 bases). Germline V gene lookup returns CDR1 MNHEY and CDR2 SVGAGI. Trimming cost V 5 bases and J 1 base, with 12 bases left between them. The CDR3 runs 14 residues. This chain's CDR3 is CASSGGASSYEQYF. The DNA for the CDR3 is TGTGCCAGCAGTGGGGGGGCATCTTCCTACGAGCAGTACTTC.

The chain joins TRBV19 to TRBJ2-1; D is perhaps TRBD1 (6 bases). V was trimmed by 7 bases and J by 4 bases, leaving 14 bases between them. Germline V gives CDR1 LNHDA, CDR2 SQIVND (reference sequence). CDR3 length equals 14 residues. CDR3 nucleotides: TGTGCCAGTACCGCCGGGACATCGTACAATGAGCAGTTCTTC. It codes for CASTAGTSYNEQFF. The variable domain in full, completed from reference TRBV19 and TRBJ2-1, reads DGGITQSPKYLFRKEGQNVTLSCEQNLNHDAMYWYRQDPGQGLRLIYYSQIVNDFQKGDIAEGYSVSREKKESFPLTVTSAQKNPTAFYLCASTAGTSYNEQFFGPGTRLTVL.

A single count supports this clone. The chain couples TRBV6-6 to TRBJ2-7; 10 positions agree with TRBD1. Per the germline V gene, CDR1 is MNHNY and CDR2 is SVGAGI (reference sequence). V gave up 8 bases and J gave up 3 bases; unmatched junction bases: 4. There are 13 residues in the CDR3. The CDR3 region is CASGGTGVYEQYF. The CDR3 bases are TGTGCCAGCGGAGGGACAGGGGTCTACGAGCAGTACTTC.

This sequence joins TRBV5-6 and TRBJ2-2; D is unclear. The length of the CDR3 is 13 residues. Germline V gives CDR1 SGHDT, CDR2 YYEEEE. The V gene lost 7 bases and the J gene lost 3 bases, with 10 bases spanning the gap. The CDR3 sequence: CASRYLHTGELFF. As DNA, the CDR3 is TGTGCCAGCCGCTATCTCCACACCGGGGAGCTGTTTTTT. Combining the CDR3 with reference TRBV5-6 and TRBJ2-2 gives the whole variable domain DAGVTQSPTHLIKTRGQQVTLRCSPKSGHDTVSWYQQALGQGPQFIFQYYEEEERQRGNFPDRFSGHQFPNYSSELNVNALLLGDSALYLCASRYLHTGELFFGEGSRLTVL.

This clone occurred a few times. The chain links TRBV10-1 to TRBJ2-5; TRBD1 matches 12 bases. J was trimmed by 4 bases and V by 2 bases; bases with no gene match: 8. The CDR3 covers 17 residues. CDR1 and CDR2 from the germline V gene are WNHNN and SYGVQD (reference sequence). The CDR3 protein is CASSEGGDRGRGETQYF. DNA for the CDR3: TGCGCCAGCAGTGAGGGGGGGGACAGGGGGCGCGGAGAGACCCAGTACTTC.

Only one count was recorded for this clone. The chain recombines TRBV9 with TRBJ2-7; 8 bases agree with TRBD2. Germline assignment: CDR1 SGDLS and CDR2 YYNGEE. The V and J ends lost 3 bases and 6 bases, in that order; junction bases with no gene match: 8. CDR3 length: 14 residues. The CDR3 here is CASSAGTRTLEQYF. DNA of the CDR3: TGTGCCAGCAGCGCCGGGACTAGGACTCTCGAGCAGTACTTC.

J is TRBJ2-7 and V is TRBV5-4; no firm D call. The CDR3 is 13 amino acids. The germline V gene has CDR1 SGHNT and CDR2 YYREEE (reference sequence). V lost 4 bases, J lost 3 bases, and 11 bases lay in between. The CDR3 is CASSLRSNYEQYF. CDR3 nucleotide sequence: TGTGCCAGCAGCCTGAGGAGCAACTACGAGCAGTACTTC. Using reference TRBV5-4 and TRBJ2-7 for the parts outside the CDR3, the full variable domain is ETGVTQSPTHLIKTRGQQVTLRCSSQSGHNTVSWYQQALGQGPQFIFQYYREEENGRGNFPPRFSGLQFPNYSSELNVNALELDDSALYLCASSLRSNYEQYFGPGTRLTVT.

The chain links TRBV4-1 to TRBJ2-5, with TRBD2 identical over 9 bases. CDR3 length: 17 amino acids. V was pared by 4 bases and J by 2 bases, with 11 bases of the junction left unmatched. Germline V gene data show CDR1 as MGHRA and CDR2 as YSYEKL. The CDR3 here is CASSPCKSGRRQETQYF. The CDR3 bases are TGCGCCAGCAGCCCCTGCAAGAGCGGGAGGCGGCAAGAGACCCAGTACTTC.

The chain combines TRBV6-5 with TRBJ1-5; 7 positions agree with TRBD1. Germline lookup yields CDR1 MNHEY and CDR2 SVGAGI. The CDR3 has 14 amino acids. V was clipped by 5 bases and J by 5 bases; unmatched bases: 6. The CDR3 spells CASSPQGPDQPQHF. Here the CDR3 DNA reads TGTGCCAGCAGTCCACAGGGGCCTGATCAGCCCCAGCATTTT.

The chain has TRBV4-1 and TRBJ2-7, with a weak D call TRBD2 (6 bases). The CDR3 sequence is 17 residues long. Trimming took 6 bases from V and 3 from J, leaving 24 bases between them. Germline V gene lookup returns CDR1 MGHRA and CDR2 YSYEKL. The CDR3 DNA reads as TGCGCCAGCAGTGTAGGCGGGGAGCAGGCACAATTCTACGAGCAGTACTTC. This translates into CASSVGGEQAQFYEQYF.

The rearrangement uses TRBV2 and TRBJ2-3; 9 bases map to TRBD2. Losses at the gene ends were 4 bases for V and 1 base for J; bases not matched to a gene: 9. The CDR3 totals 17 residues. The germline CDR1 and CDR2 sequences are SNHLY and FYNNEI. The DNA of the CDR3 is TGTGCCAGCAGTGTCGGGCGGGAGGGCCTGGGCACAGATACGCAGTATTTT. It is translated as CASSVGREGLGTDTQYF.

V gene TRBV4-3 combines with J gene TRBJ1-2; TRBD1 matches 8 bases. The CDR3 has 16 residues. The junction had 5 bases not matched to a gene; V was cut back by 0 bases and J by 2 bases. Germline lookup yields CDR1 LGHNA and CDR2 YSLEER. The CDR3 loop is CASSQDRTGLNYGYTF. Here the CDR3 DNA reads TGCGCCAGCAGCCAAGATCGGACAGGGCTAAACTATGGCTACACCTTC.

V and J are TRBV5-8 and TRBJ1-3; 10 bases line up with TRBD1. The CDR3 has 14 residues. Germline values: CDR1 SGHTS, CDR2 YDEGEE. J gave up 5 bases and V 4 bases, and 3 bases lay outside the gene matches. The CDR3 region has the DNA TGTGCCAGCAGCGGGACAGGGGAGAGAAACACCATATATTTT. This sequence encodes CASSGTGERNTIYF.

The J gene is TRBJ2-5, the V gene TRBV4-3, with D possibly TRBD2 on 6 matching bases. Trimming removed 0 bases at V and 5 bases at J, with 13 bases between. The CDR3 spans 15 residues. Germline-derived CDR1 and CDR2 are LGHNA and YSLEER. The CDR3 sequence: CASSQDNRSGETQYF. The CDR3 DNA reads as TGCGCCAGCAGCCAAGATAATCGCAGCGGGGAGACCCAGTACTTC.

In this sample, this clone turned up a few times. The rearrangement joins TRBV19 to TRBJ1-3, with no clear D. CDR1 and CDR2 (germline): LNHDA, SQIVND (reference sequence). This CDR3 comprises 15 residues. V was clipped by 7 bases and J by 2 bases, with 15 bases between them. Here the CDR3 DNA reads TGTGCCAGTATCGTTCGGGGAGAGCCTGGAAACACCATATATTTT. This translates into CASIVRGEPGNTIYF.

This clone was observed a single time. CDR3 DNA sequence: TGTGCCTGGAGTGGCAGTCGGGACAGGTACAATGAGCAGTTCTTC. This sequence encodes CAWSGSRDRYNEQFF. The chain couples TRBV30 to TRBJ2-1, with 8 positions matching TRBD1. Unmatched junction bases numbered 6, after V lost 1 base and J lost 4 bases. The germline gives CDR1 GTSNPN, CDR2 SVGIG (reference sequence). The CDR3 consists of 15 residues.

This sequence joins TRBV7-2 and TRBJ2-3, with 8 bases aligning to TRBD2. V lost 1 base, J lost 5 bases, and 5 bases stayed unmatched. Germline CDR1 and CDR2: SGHTA and FQGNSA. The CDR3 covers 15 residues. The CDR3 region has the DNA TGTGCCAGCAGCTTAGAAGCGGGAGTAGTAGATACGCAGTATTTT. It is translated as CASSLEAGVVDTQYF.

This clone came up once. CDR3 in amino acids: CASSEDRGSGNTIYF. The CDR3 region has the DNA TGTGCCAGCAGTGAAGACAGGGGCTCTGGAAACACCATATATTTT. The rearrangement joins TRBV6-1 to TRBJ1-3; 7 bases are a match to TRBD1. The germline gives CDR1 MNHNS, CDR2 SASEGT. This CDR3 contains 15 residues. Germline trimming cut 1 base from V and 0 bases from J; bases unmatched to any gene: 0.

This chain uses TRBV28 with TRBJ2-1; TRBD1 is a possible D gene (7 bases). The germline CDR1 and CDR2 sequences are MDHEN and SYDVKM. The CDR3 length is 11 residues. V lost 8 bases to trimming and J lost 10 bases, with 12 bases between them. CDR3 nucleotides: TGTGCCAGCGGCCCAGGGGGGGAGCAGTTCTTC. This translates into CASGPGGEQFF.

This chain connects TRBV4-1 to TRBJ2-1; 7 bases are a match to TRBD2. The CDR3 has 17 amino acids. Germline V CDR1 and CDR2: MGHRA, YSYEKL. Unmatched junction bases numbered 5, after V lost 0 bases and J lost 0 bases. The CDR3 coding sequence is TGCGCCAGCAGCCAAGATGGGGGACTAAGCTCCTACAATGAGCAGTTCTTC. Amino acids: CASSQDGGLSSYNEQFF.

The chain couples TRBV5-8 to TRBJ1-5, with 9 bases aligning to TRBD1. The CDR3 has 15 residues. Germline V gene data show CDR1 as SGHTS and CDR2 as YDEGEE. The V and J ends lost 5 bases and 5 bases, in that order; junction bases with no gene match: 8. The DNA for the CDR3 is TGTGCCAGCAGGTACGGGGACAGGGTCCATCAGCCCCAGCATTTT. Translating it yields CASRYGDRVHQPQHF.

V usage is TRBV27 and J usage is TRBJ2-1; TRBD2 matches at 11 bases. Trimming took 4 bases from V and 4 from J; bases not matched to a gene: 6. This CDR3 has 16 amino acids. Germline values: CDR1 MNHEY, CDR2 SMNVEV (reference sequence). As DNA, the CDR3 is TGTGCCAGCAGTTCGCAAATAGCGGGAGGGTACAATGAGCAGTTCTTC. This sequence encodes CASSSQIAGGYNEQFF.

This chain connects TRBV9 to TRBJ1-1; possible D gene TRBD1, 6 bases. The CDR3 spans 16 residues. Germline loops: CDR1 SGDLS, CDR2 YYNGEE. V was shortened by 0 bases and J by 4 bases, with 16 bases between the two germline ends. The CDR3 DNA reads TGTGCCAGCAGCGTAGTGGGGGCAGGATCGGGCACTGAAGCTTTCTTT. Its translation: CASSVVGAGSGTEAFF.